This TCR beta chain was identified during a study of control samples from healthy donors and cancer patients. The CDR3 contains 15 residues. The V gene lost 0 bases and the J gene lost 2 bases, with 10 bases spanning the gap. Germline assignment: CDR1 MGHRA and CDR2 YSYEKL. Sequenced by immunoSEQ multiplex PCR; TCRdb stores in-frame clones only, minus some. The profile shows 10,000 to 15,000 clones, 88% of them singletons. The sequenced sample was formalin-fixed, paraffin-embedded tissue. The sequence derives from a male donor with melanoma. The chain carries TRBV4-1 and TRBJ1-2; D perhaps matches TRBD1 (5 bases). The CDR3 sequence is CASSQDPRTNYGYTF. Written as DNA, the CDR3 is TGCGCCAGCAGCCAAGATCCGCGGACAAACTATGGCTACACCTTC.